The entry that follows covers one TCR beta chain sequence. Per the germline V gene, CDR1 is SNHLY and CDR2 is FYNNEI. Trimming took 8 bases from V and 5 from J, leaving 13 bases between them. This CDR3 contains 14 residues. The data belong to a study of blood T cell repertoires in COVID-19. Repertoires were generated with immunoSEQ multiplex PCR, while TCRdb's copy carries only in-frame clones and drops some. The table shows about 180,000 clones, with approximately 86% occurring only once. The receptor was isolated from a woman aged 30 to 39 with active or convalescent COVID-19. Sequenced material: peripheral blood. This sequence joins TRBV2 and TRBJ1-6; tentatively, D is TRBD1 (6 bases). The CDR3 region has the DNA TGTGCCAGCCGTTTACAGGGAAATAATTCACCCCTCCACTTT. It encodes CASRLQGNNSPLHF.